These 19 T cell receptor beta chains were all obtained from the same sample, sequenced in a study of CD8 T cells in Susac syndrome. Random hexamers were used to reverse transcribe the RNA input (0.5 to 1 ug). TCRdb passed the immunoSEQ multiplex PCR reads through MiXCR, listing each CDR3 protein once. The sample yields over 130,000 distinct CDR3 sequences, roughly 96% seen once. The sequencing sample was made of CD4+ T cells from PBMCs. The receptor set was obtained from a human donor with multiple sclerosis.

This clonotype was counted a single time. The chain joins TRBV29-1 to TRBJ1-1; 7 bases map to TRBD1. V shed 7 bases, J shed 6 bases, and the junction held 8 bases outside the gene matches. CDR3 length: 12 amino acids. The germline CDR1 and CDR2 sequences are SQVTM and ANQGSEA. The CDR3 bases are TGCAGCGCAGTCCTCACAGGGGCTGAAGCTTTCTTT. This translates into CSAVLTGAEAFF.

V usage is TRBV29-1 and J usage is TRBJ2-3, with 14 bases identical to TRBD2. This CDR3 has 15 amino acids. The germline CDR1 and CDR2 sequences are SQVTM and ANQGSEA. The J segment lost 5 bases and the V segment lost 5 bases, leaving 6 bases of the junction unmatched. The CDR3 region is CSVRGTSGGLDTQYF. In nucleotides, the CDR3 is TGCAGCGTTAGAGGGACTAGCGGGGGTCTAGATACGCAGTATTTT.

V is TRBV20-1 and J is TRBJ1-6, with D uncertain. V shed 0 bases and J shed 10 bases, with 10 bases lying between them. Germline CDR1 reads DFQATT; CDR2 reads SNEGSKA (reference sequence). The CDR3 has 13 amino acids. The CDR3 sequence: CSARERSGSPLHF. DNA of the CDR3: TGCAGTGCTAGAGAACGGTCGGGGTCACCCCTCCACTTT.

The rearrangement uses TRBV9 and TRBJ2-7; D not resolved. The germline V gene has CDR1 SGDLS and CDR2 YYNGEE. CDR3 length: 15 amino acids. V was clipped by 0 bases and J by 0 bases, with 10 bases between them. The CDR3: CASSVGPDSSYEQYF. The CDR3 nucleotides read TGTGCCAGCAGCGTAGGTCCGGATAGCTCCTACGAGCAGTACTTC. Full variable domain (outside the CDR3, taken from reference TRBV9 and TRBJ2-7): DSGVTQTPKHLITATGQRVTLRCSPRSGDLSVYWYQQSLDQGLQFLIQYYNGEERAKGNILERFSAQQFPDLHSELNLSSLELGDSALYFCASSVGPDSSYEQYFGPGTRLTVT.

The V call is TRBV7-3, the J call TRBJ1-1; D not certain. Germline CDR1 reads SGHTA; CDR2 reads FQGTGA. V dropped 3 bases and J dropped 3 bases, with 11 bases sitting between them. This CDR3 region has 14 residues. CDR3 DNA sequence: TGTGCCAGCAGCTTTTGGGGATCGCACACTGAAGCTTTCTTT. It codes for CASSFWGSHTEAFF.

CDR3 nucleotide sequence: TGTGCCTGGAGTCCAGGGACCGGGGAAAACACCATATATTTT. Protein sequence: CAWSPGTGENTIYF. The genes are TRBV30 and TRBJ1-3, with D possibly matching TRBD1 (5 bases). Trimming took 2 bases from V and 6 from J, leaving 14 bases between them. The CDR3 is 14 amino acids. The germline V gene has CDR1 GTSNPN and CDR2 SVGIG (reference sequence).

The chain has TRBV24-1 and TRBJ2-2; 9 positions match TRBD1. There are 16 residues in the CDR3. With 4 bases clipped from V and 5 bases from J, the junction kept 7 bases outside the gene matches. Per germline, CDR1 KGHDR and CDR2 SFDVKD. DNA of the CDR3: TGTGCCACCAGTGAACCGGACAGGGGAGGAACCGGGGAGCTGTTTTTT. As protein: CATSEPDRGGTGELFF.

The chain has TRBV7-9 and TRBJ1-1; TRBD1 is a possible D gene (5 bases). The CDR3 contains 14 residues. V gave up 5 bases and J gave up 5 bases, with 15 bases separating them. Germline CDR1 SEHNR, CDR2 FQNEAQ (reference sequence). CDR3 nucleotide sequence: TGTGCCAGCAGCCCCCTACAGGTATGGACTGAAGCTTTCTTT. It is translated as CASSPLQVWTEAFF.

The rearrangement uses TRBV18 and TRBJ2-3, with TRBD2 identical over 7 bases. Germline CDR1 reads KGHSH; CDR2 reads LQKENI. The CDR3 totals 16 residues. The V segment lost 2 bases and the J segment 3 bases; nucleotides outside the gene matches: 8. In DNA, the CDR3 is TGTGCCAGCTCACCATTTGAGAGCGGGAAGACAGATACGCAGTATTTT. Translated, it gives CASSPFESGKTDTQYF.

The rearrangement uses TRBV28 and TRBJ2-5; TRBD2 matches 8 bases. With V trimmed by 6 bases and J by 5 bases, 8 bases remained unmatched. In germline, CDR1 is MDHEN, CDR2 SYDVKM. The CDR3 extends over 14 amino acids. The CDR3 loop reads CASRPSGPGETQYF. Written as DNA, the CDR3 is TGTGCCAGCAGGCCTAGCGGGCCGGGCGAGACCCAGTACTTC. Drawing the rest from reference TRBV28 and TRBJ2-5, the complete variable domain is DVKVTQSSRYLVKRTGEKVFLECVQDMDHENMFWYRQDPGLGLRLIYFSYDVKMKEKGDIPEGYSVSREKKERFSLILESASTNQTSMYLCASRPSGPGETQYFGPGTRLLVL.

V usage is TRBV9 and J usage is TRBJ2-4; 12 bases fit TRBD2. Losses at the gene ends were 1 base for V and 6 bases for J; bases not matched to a gene: 5. Per germline, CDR1 SGDLS and CDR2 YYNGEE. The CDR3 spans 16 residues. CDR3 region: CASSVRLAGERNIQYF. The DNA of the CDR3 is TGTGCCAGCAGCGTAAGACTAGCGGGGGAGAGAAACATTCAGTACTTC.

This clonotype came up once. CDR3 region: CATSAETGYGELFF. DNA of the CDR3: TGTGCCACCAGTGCCGAGACAGGTTACGGGGAGCTGTTTTTT. This chain links TRBV24-1 with TRBJ2-2, with D maybe TRBD1 (6 bases). The CDR3 is 14 amino acids. Germline loops: CDR1 KGHDR, CDR2 SFDVKD. The V and J ends lost 5 bases and 7 bases respectively, with 13 bases between them.

The V gene is TRBV5-1, the J gene TRBJ2-5; 11 positions agree with TRBD2. CDR3 length equals 15 residues. Germline lookup yields CDR1 SGHRS and CDR2 YFSETQ. V lost 2 bases, J lost 4 bases, and 4 bases stayed unmatched. Written as DNA, the CDR3 is TGCGCCAGCAGCTTCGGGCTAGCGGGAGGAGAGACCCAGTACTTC. Protein: CASSFGLAGGETQYF.

This chain links TRBV9 with TRBJ2-1; no firm D call. Trimming took 4 bases from V and 12 from J, leaving 17 bases between them. The CDR3 contains 13 residues. Germline CDR1 is SGDLS and CDR2 is YYNGEE. The CDR3: CASSLDRTLGQFF. The DNA of the CDR3 is TGTGCCAGCAGCTTGGACCGGACCTTGGGGCAGTTCTTC.

The chain links TRBV5-4 to TRBJ2-5; weak D call: TRBD1 (5 bases). Deletions cut 0 bases from V and 2 bases from J, with 8 bases between. The germline V gene has CDR1 SGHNT and CDR2 YYREEE (reference sequence). The CDR3 totals 14 residues. CDR3 sequence (DNA): TGTGCCAGCAGCTTGGGGGGCAGACAAGAGACCCAGTACTTC. This translates into CASSLGGRQETQYF.

The sample holds one count of this clonotype. V and J are TRBV5-1 and TRBJ1-2; D not resolved. Germline loops: CDR1 SGHRS, CDR2 YFSETQ. The CDR3 consists of 16 residues. Trimming removed 0 bases from V and 5 bases from J, with 17 bases in between. DNA for the CDR3: TGCGCCAGCAGCTTGGCACCGCTGACCTCTGGGTATGGCTACACCTTC. Protein: CASSLAPLTSGYGYTF. The full variable domain, rest sourced from reference TRBV5-1 and TRBJ1-2, is KAGVTQTPRYLIKTRGQQVTLSCSPISGHRSVSWYQQTPGQGLQFLFEYFSETQRNKGNFPGRFSGRQFSNSRSEMNVSTLELGDSALYLCASSLAPLTSGYGYTFGSGTRLTVV.

The genes are TRBV3-1 and TRBJ2-6; D is uncertain. The germline V gene has CDR1 LGHDT and CDR2 YNNKEL (reference sequence). This CDR3 contains 16 residues. V lost 1 base, J lost 0 bases, and 7 bases lay in between. The CDR3 DNA follows: TGTGCCAGCAGCCAAGTAAGGACCTCTGGGGCCAACGTCCTGACTTTC. Encoded protein: CASSQVRTSGANVLTF.

This chain uses TRBV5-4 with TRBJ2-3; D gene ambiguous. V lost 0 bases and J 4 bases, leaving 9 bases between the germline ends. This CDR3 has 14 amino acids. The germline CDR1 and CDR2 sequences are SGHNT and YYREEE (reference sequence). The CDR3 nucleotides read TGTGCCAGCAGCTTGGCGGGCGGACCAGATACGCAGTATTTT. It yields the protein CASSLAGGPDTQYF.

This rearrangement joins TRBV28 to TRBJ1-5; a possible D gene is TRBD1 (6 bases). Trimming cost V 2 bases and J 0 bases, with 8 bases left between them. Germline V gene data show CDR1 as MDHEN and CDR2 as SYDVKM. The CDR3 has 15 residues. The CDR3 DNA follows: TGTGCCAGCAGTTTAACAGGGACTAGCAATCAGCCCCAGCATTTT. It specifies CASSLTGTSNQPQHF.